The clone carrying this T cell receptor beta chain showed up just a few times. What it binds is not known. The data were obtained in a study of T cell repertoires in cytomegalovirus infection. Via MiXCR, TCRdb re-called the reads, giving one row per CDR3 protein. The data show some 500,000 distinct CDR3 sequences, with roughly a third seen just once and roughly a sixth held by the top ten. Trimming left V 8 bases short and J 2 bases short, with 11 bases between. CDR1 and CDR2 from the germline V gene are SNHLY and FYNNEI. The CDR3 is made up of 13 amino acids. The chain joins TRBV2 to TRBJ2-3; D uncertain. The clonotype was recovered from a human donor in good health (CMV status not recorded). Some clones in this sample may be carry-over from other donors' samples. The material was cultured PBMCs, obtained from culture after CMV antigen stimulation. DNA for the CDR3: TGTGCCAGCTCACGAGACAACACAGATACGCAGTATTTT. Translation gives CASSRDNTDTQYF.